The 7 T cell receptor beta chains presented below share a single source sample, sequenced in a study of T cells in Graves' hyperthyroidism and ophthalmopathy. The TCR beta CDR3 regions underwent amplification using RNA transcripts as the source. The TCR CDR3 first-round RT-PCR relied on the HTBI primer set. MiXCR was run by TCRdb on the multiplex PCR reads, yielding one entry per CDR3 protein. The repertoire holds 450,000 to 600,000 distinct CDR3 sequences, with 14% as singletons. Sequencing was done on a sample of blood. The receptor source for this set is a woman between 35 and 50 years old with Graves' hyperthyroidism.

The table lists this clonotype with many counts. The J gene is TRBJ2-3, the V gene TRBV11-2; D not resolved. Germline V CDR1 and CDR2: SGHAT, FQNNGV. The CDR3 extends over 16 amino acids. The ends were cut back, 2 bases at V and 6 bases at J, with 18 bases in the middle. In DNA, the CDR3 is TGTGCCAGCAGCTTATGGAGCCTATTCTTTCCCGATACGCAGTATTTT. Protein sequence: CASSLWSLFFPDTQYF. The whole variable domain, remainder taken from reference TRBV11-2 and TRBJ2-3, is EAGVAQSPRYKIIEKRQSVAFWCNPISGHATLYWYQQILGQGPKLLIQFQNNGVVDDSQLPKDRFSAERLKGVDSTLKIQPAKLEDSAVYLCASSLWSLFFPDTQYFGPGTRLTVL.

This clonotype was detected only a few times. V and J are TRBV6-1 and TRBJ1-5; 8 nucleotides align to TRBD1. This CDR3 has 15 amino acids. Germline-derived CDR1 and CDR2 are MNHNS and SASEGT. The V and J ends lost 4 bases and 6 bases, in that order; junction bases with no gene match: 8. CDR3 sequence: CASSVRQGYGQPQHF. CDR3 bases: TGTGCCAGCAGTGTTAGACAGGGGTACGGTCAGCCCCAGCATTTT.

This clonotype was seen repeatedly, ten times or more. This chain uses TRBV12-3 or TRBV12-4 with TRBJ2-5; 7 bases align to TRBD2. The CDR3 spans 14 residues. V dropped 2 bases and J dropped 2; count of bases not matched to a gene: 2. CDR3 DNA sequence: TGTGCCAGCAGTTTATGGGAGGGACAAGAGACCCAGTACTTC. Translation gives CASSLWEGQETQYF.

CDR3 sequence (DNA): TGCGCCAGCGTACGGGGTACGGGGTTCCAAGAGACCCAGTACTTC. It translates to CASVRGTGFQETQYF. The J gene is TRBJ2-5, the V gene TRBV5-1, with D perhaps matching TRBD2 (5 bases). Germline-derived CDR1 and CDR2 are SGHRS and YFSETQ. Trimming pared 7 bases from V and 1 base from J, leaving 17 bases between. The CDR3 loop spans 15 amino acids.

This clonotype was seen many times. The rearrangement links TRBV6-2 or TRBV6-3 to TRBJ2-1, with unresolved D. Trimming shortened V by 1 base and J by 0 bases, and 10 bases separated the two germline ends. This CDR3 spans 16 amino acids. Looked up from germline, CDR1 is MNHEY and CDR2 is SVGEGT. Here the CDR3 DNA reads TGTGCCAGCAGTTACTTCCCATCTAGCTCCTACAATGAGCAGTTCTTC. This gives the protein CASSYFPSSSYNEQFF.

This clonotype was seen a handful of times. A much larger clone differs from this one at a single base, so this may be a read error. The chain uses TRBV11-2 and TRBJ2-1, with 7 bases identical to TRBD1. Germline-derived CDR1 and CDR2 are SGHAT and FQNNGV. The CDR3 consists of 16 residues. CDR3 region: CASSFRQGGSTNGQFF. The CDR3 DNA sequence: TGTGCCAGCAGCTTCCGACAGGGCGGCTCTACGAATGGGCAGTTCTTC.

V usage is TRBV7-4 and J usage is TRBJ2-7; D unresolved. The CDR3 covers 16 residues. Trimming stripped 4 bases from V and 7 bases from J, with 23 bases between. Germline assignment: CDR1 SGHVT and CDR2 SQSDAQ. Here the CDR3 DNA reads TGTGCCAGCAGCTCATTAACCCTGCGGAGAACCGGGGAGCAGTACTTC. Encoded protein: CASSSLTLRRTGEQYF.